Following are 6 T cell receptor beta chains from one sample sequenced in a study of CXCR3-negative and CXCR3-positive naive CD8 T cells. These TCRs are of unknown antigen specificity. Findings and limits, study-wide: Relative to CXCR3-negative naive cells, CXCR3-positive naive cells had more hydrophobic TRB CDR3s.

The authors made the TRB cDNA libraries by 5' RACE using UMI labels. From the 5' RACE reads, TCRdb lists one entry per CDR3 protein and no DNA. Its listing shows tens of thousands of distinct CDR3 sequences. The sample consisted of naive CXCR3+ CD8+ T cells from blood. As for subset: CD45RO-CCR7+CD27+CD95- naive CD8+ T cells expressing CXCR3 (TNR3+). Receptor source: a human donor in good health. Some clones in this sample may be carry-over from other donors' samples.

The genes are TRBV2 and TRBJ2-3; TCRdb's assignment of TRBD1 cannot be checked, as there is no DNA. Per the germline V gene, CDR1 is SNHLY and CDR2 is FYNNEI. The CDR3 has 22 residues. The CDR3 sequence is CASSSRFAPQRLFYKFLDTQYF.

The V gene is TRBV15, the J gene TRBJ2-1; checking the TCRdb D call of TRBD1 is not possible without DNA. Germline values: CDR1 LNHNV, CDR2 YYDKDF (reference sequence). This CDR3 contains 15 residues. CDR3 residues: CATSEGRGDYNEQFF.

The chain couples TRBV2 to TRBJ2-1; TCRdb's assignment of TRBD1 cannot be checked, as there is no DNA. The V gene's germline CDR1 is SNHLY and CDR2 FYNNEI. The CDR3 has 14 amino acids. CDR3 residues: CASSERRGYNEQFF.

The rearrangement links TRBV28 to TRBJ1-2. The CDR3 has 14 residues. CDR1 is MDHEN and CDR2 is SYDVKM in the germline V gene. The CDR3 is CASSLVRTNYGYTF.

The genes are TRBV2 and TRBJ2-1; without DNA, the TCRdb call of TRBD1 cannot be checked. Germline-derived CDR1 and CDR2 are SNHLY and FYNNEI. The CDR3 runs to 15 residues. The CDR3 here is CASIENGRAYNEQFF.

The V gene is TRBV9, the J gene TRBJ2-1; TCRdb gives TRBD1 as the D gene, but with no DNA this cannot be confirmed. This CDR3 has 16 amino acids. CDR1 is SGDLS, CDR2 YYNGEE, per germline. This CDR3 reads CASSALPGQGAGEQFF.